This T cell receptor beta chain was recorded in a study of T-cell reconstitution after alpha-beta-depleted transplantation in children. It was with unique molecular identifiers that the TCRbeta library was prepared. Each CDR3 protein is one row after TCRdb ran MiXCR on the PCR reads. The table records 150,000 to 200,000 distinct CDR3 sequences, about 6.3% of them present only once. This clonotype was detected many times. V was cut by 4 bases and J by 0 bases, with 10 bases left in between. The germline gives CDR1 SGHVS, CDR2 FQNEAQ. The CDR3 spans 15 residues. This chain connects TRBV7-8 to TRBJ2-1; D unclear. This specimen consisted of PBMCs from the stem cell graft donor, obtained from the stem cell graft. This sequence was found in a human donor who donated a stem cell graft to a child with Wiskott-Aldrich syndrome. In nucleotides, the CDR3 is TGTGCCAGCAGCTCCCCTAGAGGCTCCTACAATGAGCAGTTCTTC. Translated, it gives CASSSPRGSYNEQFF.